This T cell receptor (beta chain) comes out of a study of blood T cell repertoires in COVID-19. Overall study: The origin of the acute and convalescent COVID-19 samples was the United States, Italy and Spain. PBMCs, B-cell-depleted T cells, or T cells were the source of the cDNA or gDNA that made up the material.

Clones were read by immunoSEQ multiplex PCR, and TCRdb kept only the in-frame ones, dropping some. Here the sample spans under 200,000 clones, approximately 79% being singletons. The CDR3 length is 13 residues. V gave up 0 bases and J gave up 3 bases, with 6 bases separating them. Germline CDR1 and CDR2: SGHRS and YFSETQ. Clinical history reported by participants formed the basis on which cohorts were assigned. This clonotype was obtained from a woman aged 55-69 years with acute COVID-19. The chain uses TRBV5-1 and TRBJ1-2; D is undetermined. The sequencing sample was made of PBMCs or T cells enriched from blood (not recorded which). The CDR3 is CASSLDTDYGYTF. The CDR3 region has the DNA TGCGCCAGCAGCTTGGACACAGACTATGGCTACACCTTC.